This TCR beta chain was captured by sequencing in a study of T cells in Graves' hyperthyroidism and ophthalmopathy. About the study: Before treatment of any kind, peripheral blood was taken at initial diagnosis.

Study findings and constraints: Through a model of 13 V-J features, ophthalmopathy was separated from stable hyperthyroidism.

Germline V gene data show CDR1 as SGDLS and CDR2 as YYNGEE. Losses at the gene ends were 5 bases for V and 1 base for J; bases not matched to a gene: 7. The CDR3 has 18 residues. From RNA transcripts, TCR beta CDR3 regions were amplified. Primed by the HTBI set, a first-round RT-PCR was run on the TCR CDR3. MiXCR, run by TCRdb on the multiplex PCR reads, gives a single entry per CDR3 protein. The table lists more than 550,000 distinct CDR3 sequences, around 19% of them singletons. A word on this clonotype: Its antigen is undetermined.

The chain employs TRBV9 and TRBJ2-3, with 16 bases identical to TRBD2. The sample taken for sequencing was blood. The clonotype comes from a woman aged 45-65 years with Graves' hyperthyroidism that later progressed to Graves' ophthalmopathy. The CDR3 bases are TGTGCCAGCAGACCCGGGACTAGCGGGGGGGGTCGCACAGATACGCAGTATTTT. Its protein is CASRPGTSGGGRTDTQYF. The full variable domain, rest sourced from reference TRBV9 and TRBJ2-3, is DSGVTQTPKHLITATGQRVTLRCSPRSGDLSVYWYQQSLDQGLQFLIQYYNGEERAKGNILERFSAQQFPDLHSELNLSSLELGDSALYFCASRPGTSGGGRTDTQYFGPGTRLTVL.